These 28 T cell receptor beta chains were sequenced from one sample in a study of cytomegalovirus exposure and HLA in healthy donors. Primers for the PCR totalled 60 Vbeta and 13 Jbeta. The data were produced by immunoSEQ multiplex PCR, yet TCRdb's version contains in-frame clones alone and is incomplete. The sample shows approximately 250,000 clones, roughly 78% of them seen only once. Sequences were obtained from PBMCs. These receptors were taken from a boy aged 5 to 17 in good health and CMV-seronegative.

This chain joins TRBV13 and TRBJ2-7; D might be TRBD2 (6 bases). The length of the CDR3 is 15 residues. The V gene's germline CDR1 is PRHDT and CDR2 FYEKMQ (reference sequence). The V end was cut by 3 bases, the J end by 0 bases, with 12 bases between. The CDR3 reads CASSFGGPSSYEQYF. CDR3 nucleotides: TGTGCCAGCAGCTTCGGGGGACCCAGCTCCTACGAGCAGTACTTC.

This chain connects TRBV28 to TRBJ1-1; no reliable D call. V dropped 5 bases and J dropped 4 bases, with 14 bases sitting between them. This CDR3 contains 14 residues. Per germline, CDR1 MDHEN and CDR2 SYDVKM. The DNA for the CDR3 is TGTGCCAGCAGTCCCGGTGACCGACTCACTGAAGCTTTCTTT. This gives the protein CASSPGDRLTEAFF.

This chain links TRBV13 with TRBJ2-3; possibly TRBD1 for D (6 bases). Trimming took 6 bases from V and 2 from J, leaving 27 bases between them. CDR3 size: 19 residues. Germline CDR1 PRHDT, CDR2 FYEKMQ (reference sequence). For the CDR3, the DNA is TGTGCCAGCAGTCCCCGCGGTTGGGACAAAAGTTTAATCACAGATACGCAGTATTTT. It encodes CASSPRGWDKSLITDTQYF.

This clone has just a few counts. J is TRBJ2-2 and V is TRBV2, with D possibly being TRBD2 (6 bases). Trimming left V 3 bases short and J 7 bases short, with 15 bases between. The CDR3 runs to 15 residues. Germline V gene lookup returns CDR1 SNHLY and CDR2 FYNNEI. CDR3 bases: TGTGCCAGCAGTGATTGGGTAGCGGATGACGGGGAGCTGTTTTTT. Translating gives CASSDWVADDGELFF.

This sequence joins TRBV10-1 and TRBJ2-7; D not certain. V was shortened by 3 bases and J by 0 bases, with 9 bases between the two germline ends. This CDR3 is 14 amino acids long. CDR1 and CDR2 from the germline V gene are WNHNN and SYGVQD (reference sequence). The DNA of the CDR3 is TGCGCCAGCAGTGACAAGGAGAGCTCCTACGAGCAGTACTTC. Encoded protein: CASSDKESSYEQYF.

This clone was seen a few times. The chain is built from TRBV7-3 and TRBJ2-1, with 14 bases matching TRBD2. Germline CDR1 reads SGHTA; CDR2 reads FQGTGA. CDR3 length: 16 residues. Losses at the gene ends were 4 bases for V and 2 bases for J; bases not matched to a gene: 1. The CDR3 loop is CASSSTSGGAYNEQFF. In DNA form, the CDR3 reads TGTGCCAGCAGCTCGACTAGCGGGGGGGCCTACAATGAGCAGTTCTTC.

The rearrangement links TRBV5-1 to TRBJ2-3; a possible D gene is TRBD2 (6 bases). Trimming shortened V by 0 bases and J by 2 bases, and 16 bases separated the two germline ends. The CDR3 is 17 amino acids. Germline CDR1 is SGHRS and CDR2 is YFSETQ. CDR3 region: CASSLAGLADFTDTQYF. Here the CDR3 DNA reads TGCGCCAGCAGCTTGGCCGGGTTAGCGGACTTCACAGATACGCAGTATTTT.

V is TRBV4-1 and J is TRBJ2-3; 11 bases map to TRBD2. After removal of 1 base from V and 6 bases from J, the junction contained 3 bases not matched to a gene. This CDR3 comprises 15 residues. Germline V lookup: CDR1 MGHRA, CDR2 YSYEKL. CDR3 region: CASSQGIAGGDTQYF. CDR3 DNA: TGCGCCAGCAGCCAAGGAATAGCGGGGGGGGATACGCAGTATTTT.

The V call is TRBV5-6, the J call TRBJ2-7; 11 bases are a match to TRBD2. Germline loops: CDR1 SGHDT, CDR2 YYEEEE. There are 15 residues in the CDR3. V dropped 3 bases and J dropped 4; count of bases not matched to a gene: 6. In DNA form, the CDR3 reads TGTGCCAGCAGCTCCCGGCTAGCGGGAGGTTACGAGCAGTACTTC. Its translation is CASSSRLAGGYEQYF.

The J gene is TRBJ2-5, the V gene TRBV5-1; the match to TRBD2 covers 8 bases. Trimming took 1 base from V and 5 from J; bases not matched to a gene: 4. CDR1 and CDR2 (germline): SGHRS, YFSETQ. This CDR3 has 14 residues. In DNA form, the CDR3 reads TGCGCCAGCAGCTTGCGGGGGGGCTGGGAGACCCAGTACTTC. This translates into CASSLRGGWETQYF. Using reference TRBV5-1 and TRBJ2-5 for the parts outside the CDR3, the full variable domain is KAGVTQTPRYLIKTRGQQVTLSCSPISGHRSVSWYQQTPGQGLQFLFEYFSETQRNKGNFPGRFSGRQFSNSRSEMNVSTLELGDSALYLCASSLRGGWETQYFGPGTRLLVL.

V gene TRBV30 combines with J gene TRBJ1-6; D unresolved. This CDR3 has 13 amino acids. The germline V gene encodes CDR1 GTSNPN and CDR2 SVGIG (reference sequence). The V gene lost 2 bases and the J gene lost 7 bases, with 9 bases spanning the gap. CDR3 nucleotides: TGTGCCTGGAGTCCAAATAGCAATTCACCCCTCCACTTT. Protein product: CAWSPNSNSPLHF.

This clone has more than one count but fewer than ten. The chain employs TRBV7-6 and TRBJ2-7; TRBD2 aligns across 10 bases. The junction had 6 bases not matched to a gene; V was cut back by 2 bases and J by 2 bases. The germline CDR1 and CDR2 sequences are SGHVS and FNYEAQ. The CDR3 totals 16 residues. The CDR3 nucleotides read TGTGCCAGCAGCTTACGGCTAGCGGGAGTAGCCTACGAGCAGTACTTC. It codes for CASSLRLAGVAYEQYF.

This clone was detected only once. CDR3 in amino acids: CASSWGTVGNTIYF. The CDR3 region has the DNA TGCGCCAGCAGCTGGGGGACAGTTGGAAACACCATATATTTT. The genes are TRBV5-1 and TRBJ1-3; 7 bases line up with TRBD1. The CDR3 runs 14 residues. Germline V lookup: CDR1 SGHRS, CDR2 YFSETQ. V was pared by 3 bases and J by 3 bases, with 3 bases of the junction left unmatched.

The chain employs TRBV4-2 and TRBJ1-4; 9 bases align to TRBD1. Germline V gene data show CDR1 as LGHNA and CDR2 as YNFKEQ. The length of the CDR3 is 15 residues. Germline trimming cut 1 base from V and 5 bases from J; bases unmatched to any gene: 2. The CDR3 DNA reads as TGTGCCAGCAGCCAAGTCGGGACAGGGAATGAAAAACTGTTTTTT. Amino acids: CASSQVGTGNEKLFF.

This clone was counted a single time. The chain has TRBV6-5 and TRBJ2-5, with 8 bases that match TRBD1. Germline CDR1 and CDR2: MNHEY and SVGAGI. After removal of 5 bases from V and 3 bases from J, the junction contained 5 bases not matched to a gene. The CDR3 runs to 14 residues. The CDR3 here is CASSGLDREETQYF. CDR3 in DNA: TGTGCCAGCAGTGGGCTGGACAGGGAAGAGACCCAGTACTTC.

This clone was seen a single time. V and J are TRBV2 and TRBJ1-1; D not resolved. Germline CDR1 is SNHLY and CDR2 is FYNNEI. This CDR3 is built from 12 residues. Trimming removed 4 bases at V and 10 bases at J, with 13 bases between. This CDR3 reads CASSVSPSGAFF. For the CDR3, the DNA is TGTGCCAGCAGTGTTTCTCCTAGCGGAGCTTTCTTT.

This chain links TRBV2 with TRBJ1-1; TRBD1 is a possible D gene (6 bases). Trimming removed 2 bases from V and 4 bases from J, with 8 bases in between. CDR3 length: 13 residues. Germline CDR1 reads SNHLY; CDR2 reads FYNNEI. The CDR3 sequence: CASSETGTTEAFF. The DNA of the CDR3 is TGTGCCAGCAGTGAAACAGGGACCACTGAAGCTTTCTTT.

This CDR3 reads CASSITRYSGGYTF. In DNA, the CDR3 is TGTGCCAGTAGTATAACCCGATACTCAGGAGGCTACACCTTC. This chain uses TRBV19 with TRBJ1-2, with D unclear. Germline assignment: CDR1 LNHDA and CDR2 SQIVND (reference sequence). The CDR3 spans 14 residues. V was pared by 2 bases and J by 8 bases, with 15 bases between.

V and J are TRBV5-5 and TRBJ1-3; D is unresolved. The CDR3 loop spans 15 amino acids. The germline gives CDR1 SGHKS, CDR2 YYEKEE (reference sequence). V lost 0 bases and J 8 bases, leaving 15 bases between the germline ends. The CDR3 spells CASSLVTDSGDTIYF. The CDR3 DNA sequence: TGTGCCAGCAGCTTGGTAACGGACTCTGGGGACACCATATATTTT. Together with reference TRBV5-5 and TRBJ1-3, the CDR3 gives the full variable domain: DAGVTQSPTHLIKTRGQQVTLRCSPISGHKSVSWYQQVLGQGPQFIFQYYEKEERGRGNFPDRFSARQFPNYSSELNVNALLLGDSALYLCASSLVTDSGDTIYFGEGSWLTVV.

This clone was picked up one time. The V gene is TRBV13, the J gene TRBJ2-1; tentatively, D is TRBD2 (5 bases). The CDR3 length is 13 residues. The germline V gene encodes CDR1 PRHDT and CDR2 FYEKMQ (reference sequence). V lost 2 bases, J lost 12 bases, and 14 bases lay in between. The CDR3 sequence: CASSLKPGNGQFF. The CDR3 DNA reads TGTGCCAGCAGCTTAAAACCGGGGAACGGGCAGTTCTTC.

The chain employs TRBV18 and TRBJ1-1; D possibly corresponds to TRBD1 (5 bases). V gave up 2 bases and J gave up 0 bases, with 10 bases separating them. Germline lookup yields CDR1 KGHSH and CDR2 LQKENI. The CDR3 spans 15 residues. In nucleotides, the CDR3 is TGTGCCAGCTCACCATTACAGGATGTGAACACTGAAGCTTTCTTT. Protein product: CASSPLQDVNTEAFF.

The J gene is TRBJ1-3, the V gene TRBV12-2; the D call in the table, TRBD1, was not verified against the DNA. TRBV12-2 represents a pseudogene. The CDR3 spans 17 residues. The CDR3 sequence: CASRLVCPGGSGNTIYF. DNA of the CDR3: TGTGCAAGTCGCTTAGTCTGTCCAGGGGGCTCTGGAAACACCATATATTTT.

CDR3 sequence: CASSYGLHSYNEQFF. The CDR3 region has the DNA TGTGCCAGCAGTTACGGGCTACACTCCTACAATGAGCAGTTCTTC. This chain uses TRBV6-5 with TRBJ2-1; D gene unclear. The CDR3 is made up of 15 amino acids. Trimming stripped 2 bases from V and 0 bases from J, with 8 bases between. The germline V gene has CDR1 MNHEY and CDR2 SVGAGI.

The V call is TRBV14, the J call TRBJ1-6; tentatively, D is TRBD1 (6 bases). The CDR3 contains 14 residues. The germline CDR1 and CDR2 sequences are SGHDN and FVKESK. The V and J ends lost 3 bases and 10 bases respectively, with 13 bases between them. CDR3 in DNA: TGTGCCAGCAGCCATCGCGGCAGGGGCTCACCCCTCCACTTT. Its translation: CASSHRGRGSPLHF.

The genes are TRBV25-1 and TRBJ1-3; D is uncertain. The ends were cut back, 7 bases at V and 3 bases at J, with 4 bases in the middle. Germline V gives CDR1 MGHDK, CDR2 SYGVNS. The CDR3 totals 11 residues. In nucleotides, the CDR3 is TGTGCCAGCAACAGTGGAAACACCATATATTTT. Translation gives CASNSGNTIYF.

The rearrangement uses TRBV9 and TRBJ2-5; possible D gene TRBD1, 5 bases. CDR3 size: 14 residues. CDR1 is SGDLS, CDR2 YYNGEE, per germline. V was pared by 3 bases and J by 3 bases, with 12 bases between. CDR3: CASSGRRAEETQYF. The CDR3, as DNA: TGTGCCAGCAGCGGACGCAGGGCTGAAGAGACCCAGTACTTC.

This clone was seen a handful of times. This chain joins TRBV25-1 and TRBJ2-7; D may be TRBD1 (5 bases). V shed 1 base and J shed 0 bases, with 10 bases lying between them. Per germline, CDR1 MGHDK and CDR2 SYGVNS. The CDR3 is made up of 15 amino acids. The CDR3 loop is CASSEFRGSSYEQYF. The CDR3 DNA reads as TGTGCCAGCAGTGAATTTAGGGGTTCCTCCTACGAGCAGTACTTC.

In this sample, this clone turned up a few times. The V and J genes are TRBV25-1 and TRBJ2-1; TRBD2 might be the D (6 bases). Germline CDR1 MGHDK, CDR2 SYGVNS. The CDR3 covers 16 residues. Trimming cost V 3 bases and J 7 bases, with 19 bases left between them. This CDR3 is CASSDHRDSAGNEQFF. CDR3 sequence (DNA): TGTGCCAGCAGTGACCACCGGGACTCTGCCGGGAATGAGCAGTTCTTC.